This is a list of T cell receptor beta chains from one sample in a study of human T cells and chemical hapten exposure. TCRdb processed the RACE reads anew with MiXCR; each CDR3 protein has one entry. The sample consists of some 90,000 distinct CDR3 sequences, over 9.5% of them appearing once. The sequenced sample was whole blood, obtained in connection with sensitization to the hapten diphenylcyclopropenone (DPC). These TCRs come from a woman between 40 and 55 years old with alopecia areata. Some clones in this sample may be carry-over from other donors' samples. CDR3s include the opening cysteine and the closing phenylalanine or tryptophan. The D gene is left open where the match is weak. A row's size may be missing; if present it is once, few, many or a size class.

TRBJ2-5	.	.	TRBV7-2	CASIRGGQETQYF	TGTGCCAGCATCCGAGGGGGACAAGAGACCCAGTACTTC
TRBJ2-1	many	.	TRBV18	CASSPRVGDNEQFF	TGTGCCAGCTCACCACGGGTCGGAGATAATGAGCAGTTCTTC
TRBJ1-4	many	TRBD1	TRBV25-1	CASTESTGGHEKLFF	TGTGCCAGCACCGAGAGCACAGGGGGTCATGAAAAACTGTTTTTT
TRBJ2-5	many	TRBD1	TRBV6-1	CAGSRGTGKETQYF	TGTGCCGGGTCCCGCGGGACAGGAAAAGAGACCCAGTACTTC
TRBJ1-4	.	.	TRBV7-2	CASSLEPANEKLFF	TGTGCCAGCAGCTTAGAGCCAGCTAATGAAAAACTGTTTTTT
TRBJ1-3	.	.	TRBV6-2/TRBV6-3	CASSYGGSGNTIYF	TGTGCCAGCAGTTACGGAGGGTCTGGAAACACCATATATTTT
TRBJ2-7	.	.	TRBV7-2	CASSAWTEVDSEYF	TGTGCCAGCAGCGCCTGGACGGAAGTCGATTCGGAGTACTTC
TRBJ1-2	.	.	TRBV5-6	CASSLGGQWIWYGYTF	TGTGCCAGCAGCTTGGGGGGGCAGTGGATATGGTATGGCTACACCTTC
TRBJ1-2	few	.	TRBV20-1	CSAPPGEQNYGYTF	TGCAGTGCGCCACCAGGGGAGCAAAACTATGGCTACACCTTC
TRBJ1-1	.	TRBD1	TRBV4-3	CASSQLSNRGRAEAFF	TGCGCCAGCAGCCAACTCTCTAACAGGGGTCGAGCTGAAGCTTTCTTT
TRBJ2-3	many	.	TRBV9	CASRNLGTDTQYF	TGTGCCAGCCGGAACCTAGGAACAGATACGCAGTATTTT
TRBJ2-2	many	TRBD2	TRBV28	CASSLSGGGYTGELFF	TGTGCCAGCAGTTTGTCGGGCGGGGGATACACCGGGGAGCTGTTTTTT
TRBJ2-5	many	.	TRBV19	CASGSQGQETQYF	TGTGCCAGTGGGTCACAGGGCCAAGAGACCCAGTACTTC
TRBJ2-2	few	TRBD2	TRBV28	CASRAGANTGELFF	TGTGCCAGCAGAGCGGGAGCCAACACCGGGGAGCTGTTTTTT
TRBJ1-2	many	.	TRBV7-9	CASNSLGGYGYTF	TGTGCCAGCAACTCCCTTGGGGGTTATGGCTACACCTTC
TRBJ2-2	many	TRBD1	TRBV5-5	CASSQGVIGIRELFF	TGTGCCAGCAGCCAGGGGGTGATAGGTATCCGGGAGCTGTTTTTT
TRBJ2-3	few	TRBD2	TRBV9	CASSVDPTSGVIDTQYF	TGTGCCAGCAGCGTAGATCCCACTAGCGGGGTCATAGATACGCAGTATTTT
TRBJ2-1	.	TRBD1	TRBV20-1	CSSKGTGIGNEQFF	TGCAGTTCAAAAGGGACAGGGATCGGCAATGAGCAGTTCTTC
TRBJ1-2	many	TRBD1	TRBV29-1	CSVRTGDYGYTF	TGCAGCGTTAGGACAGGGGACTATGGCTACACCTTC
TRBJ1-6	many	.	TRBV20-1	CSAPETSWGSPLHF	TGCAGTGCTCCCGAAACTTCTTGGGGTTCACCCCTCCACTTT
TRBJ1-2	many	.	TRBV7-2	CASSPPGQLTYGYTF	TGTGCCAGCAGCCCCCCCGGACAGCTAACGTATGGCTACACCTTC
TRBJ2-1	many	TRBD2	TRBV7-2	CASTIDTRPGGGSNEQFF	TGTGCCAGCACCATCGACACCCGCCCGGGAGGGGGGTCCAATGAGCAGTTCTTC
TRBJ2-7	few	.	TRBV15	CATSRDSAVYEQYF	TGTGCCACCAGCAGAGATTCGGCAGTCTACGAGCAGTACTTC
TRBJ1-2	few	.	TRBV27	CASSLVGQNYGYTF	TGTGCCAGCAGTTTAGTAGGACAGAACTATGGCTACACCTTC
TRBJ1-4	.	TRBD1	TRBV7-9	CASATGTGREKLFF	TGTGCCAGCGCGACCGGGACAGGGAGGGAAAAACTGTTTTTT
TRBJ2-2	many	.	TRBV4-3	CASSRREDTGELFF	TGCGCCAGCAGCCGCAGGGAAGACACCGGGGAGCTGTTTTTT
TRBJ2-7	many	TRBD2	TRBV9	CASSVVAGGSYEQYF	TGTGCCAGCAGCGTAGTGGCGGGGGGCTCCTACGAGCAGTACTTC
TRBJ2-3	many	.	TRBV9	CASSQDWRTDTQYF	TGTGCCAGCAGCCAAGACTGGCGCACAGATACGCAGTATTTT
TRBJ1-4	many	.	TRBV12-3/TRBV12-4	CASSLGGPGEKLFF	TGTGCCAGCAGTTTGGGAGGGCCGGGTGAAAAACTGTTTTTT
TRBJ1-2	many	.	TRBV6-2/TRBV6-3	CASSPTAYGYTF	TGTGCCAGCAGTCCTACAGCCTATGGCTACACCTTC
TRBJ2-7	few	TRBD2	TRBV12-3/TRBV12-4	CASSRQSVAGGGEQYF	TGTGCCAGCAGTCGGCAGTCGGTAGCGGGAGGTGGCGAGCAGTACTTC
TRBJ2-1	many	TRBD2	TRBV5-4	CAVSGGAPINSYNEQFF	TGTGCCGTTAGCGGGGGGGCCCCGATAAACTCCTACAATGAGCAGTTCTTC
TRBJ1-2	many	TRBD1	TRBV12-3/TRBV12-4	CASSRGQGSYGYTF	TGTGCCAGCAGCCGGGGACAGGGGTCGTATGGCTACACCTTC